This TCR beta chain appears in the sequencing data of a study of low-dose radiotherapy and immunotherapy resistance in tumors. Overall study context: For Cohort 1, fractions of 0.5 Gy were given every 2 weeks, reaching 6.5 Gy overall. Oral administration of aspirin 300 mg daily occurred for four cycles, commencing at cycle 1 day 1. Treatment consisted of nivolumab 240 mg every two weeks and ipilimumab 1 mg/kg every six weeks, given intravenously to patients.

In its sample, this clonotype is hyperexpanded. First-strand cDNA relied on TRAV- and TRBV-specific primers spanning alpha and beta chains. Using a constant-region primer together with a V-primer adapter, TCRs were subjected to about 20 PCR cycles of amplification. In vitro transcription served to amplify the mRNA that had been isolated. TCRdb re-derived calls from the reads in MiXCR, one entry per CDR3 protein. The sample carries about 58,000 distinct CDR3 sequences, 20% to 25% recorded once. Unmatched junction bases numbered 17, after V lost 4 bases and J lost 12 bases. The CDR3 covers 17 residues. Germline loops: CDR1 SGHNT, CDR2 YENEEA. Time point: after trial treatment. Treatment indicated: LDRT plus nivolumab, ipilimumab, low-dose cyclophosphamide and aspirin (RACIN trial).

The chain uses TRBV11-3 and TRBJ2-1; 11 bases fit TRBD2. Here the sequenced sample was PBMCs, taken after low-dose radiotherapy plus immunotherapy. This sequence originates from a male donor with prostate cancer. Here the CDR3 DNA reads TGTGCCAGCAGCTACAGAGACGGCTCGGGACTAGCGGAGCGGCAGTTCTTC. Translating it yields CASSYRDGSGLAERQFF.